The clone carrying this T cell receptor (beta chain) came up once. The antigen remains undetermined. The data were taken from a study of T cell responses to AZD1222 COVID-19 vaccine. Overall study results and limits: Among vaccine-associated CD4 TCRs, coverage spanned spike, with dominance at 160-218 and 743-854.

Sequencing was performed with immunoSEQ multiplex PCR; in TCRdb, only in-frame clones are kept and a portion is missing. Among 170,000 or so clones listed, about 90% were seen once. Source: peripheral blood, taken 28 days after the second AZD1222 dose. The TCR originated in an adult who received the AZD1222 COVID-19 vaccine.

The CDR3 loop reads CASSKGPTGRGYTF. CDR3 DNA: TGTGCCAGCAGCAAAGGTCCAACAGGGAGAGGCTACACCTTC. V usage is TRBV21-1 and J usage is TRBJ1-2; TRBD1, as called in the table, went unchecked against the DNA. TRBV21-1 is classified as a pseudogene. This CDR3 spans 14 amino acids.